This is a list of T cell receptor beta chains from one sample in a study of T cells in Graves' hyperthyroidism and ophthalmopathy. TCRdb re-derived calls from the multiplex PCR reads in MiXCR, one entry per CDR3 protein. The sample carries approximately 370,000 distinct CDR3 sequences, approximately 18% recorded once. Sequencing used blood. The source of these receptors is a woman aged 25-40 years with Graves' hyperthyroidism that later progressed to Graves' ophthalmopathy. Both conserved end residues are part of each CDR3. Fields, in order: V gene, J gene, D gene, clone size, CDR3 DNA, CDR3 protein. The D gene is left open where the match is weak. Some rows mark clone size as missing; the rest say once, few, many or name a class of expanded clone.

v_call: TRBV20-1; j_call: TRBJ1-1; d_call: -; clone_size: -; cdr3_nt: TGCAGTTCATTCGCTCAACCGTCCACTGAAGCTTTCTTT; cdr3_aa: CSSFAQPSTEAFF
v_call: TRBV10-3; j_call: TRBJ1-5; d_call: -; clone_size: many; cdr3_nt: TGTGCCATCAGTGAGGGGCAGGCAAATCAGCCCCAGCATTTT; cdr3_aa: CAISEGQANQPQHF
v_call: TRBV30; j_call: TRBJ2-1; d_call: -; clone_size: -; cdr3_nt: TGTGCCTGGGCACGGGACCGAGTTTACAATGAGCAGTTCTTC; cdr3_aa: CAWARDRVYNEQFF
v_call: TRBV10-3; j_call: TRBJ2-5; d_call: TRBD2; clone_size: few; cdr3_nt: TGTGCCATCAGCCTAGCGGAGAGGGAGACCCAGTACTTC; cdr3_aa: CAISLAERETQYF
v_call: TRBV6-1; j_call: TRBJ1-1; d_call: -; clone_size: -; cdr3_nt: TGTGCCAGCAGTGAATCGGTTGGGGACACTGAAGCTTTCTTT; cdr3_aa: CASSESVGDTEAFF
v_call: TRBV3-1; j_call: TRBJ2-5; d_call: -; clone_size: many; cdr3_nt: TGTGCCAGCAGCCCAGGAGTGGTAAGCCCCAACTACCGAGAGACCCAGTACTTC; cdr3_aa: CASSPGVVSPNYRETQYF
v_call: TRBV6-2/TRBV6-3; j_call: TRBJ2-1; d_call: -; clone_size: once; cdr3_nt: TGTGCCAGCACAACCGGAAGGGAAAAAAGGGGCAATGAGCAGTTCTTC; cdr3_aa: CASTTGREKRGNEQFF
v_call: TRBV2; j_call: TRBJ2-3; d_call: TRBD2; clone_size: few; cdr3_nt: TGTGCCAGCACCCTTGGCGGGGGGGGGGCAGATACGCAGTATTTT; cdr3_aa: CASTLGGGGADTQYF
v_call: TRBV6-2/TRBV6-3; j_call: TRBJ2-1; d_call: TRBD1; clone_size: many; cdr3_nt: TGTGCCAGCAGTTATTCCAGGGGGATTAACAATGAGCAGTTCTTC; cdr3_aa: CASSYSRGINNEQFF
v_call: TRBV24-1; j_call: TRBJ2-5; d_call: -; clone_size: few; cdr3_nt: TGTGCCACCGGGGAGGGGGCGAGGGAGACCCAGTACTTC; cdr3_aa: CATGEGARETQYF
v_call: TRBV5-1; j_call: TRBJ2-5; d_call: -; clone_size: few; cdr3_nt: TGCGCCAGCAGCGACGGAGGTTTAATCCGCCAAGAGACCCAGTACTTC; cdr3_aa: CASSDGGLIRQETQYF
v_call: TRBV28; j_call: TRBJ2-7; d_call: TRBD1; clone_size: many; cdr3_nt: TGTGCCAGCAGCCCTGCAAGGGGGCACGAGCAGTACTTC; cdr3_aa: CASSPARGHEQYF
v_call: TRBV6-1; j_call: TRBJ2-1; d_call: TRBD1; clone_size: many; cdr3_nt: TGTGCCAGCGCCTTCTCCCCGGGACAGGGGGCACGAGAGCAGTTCTTC; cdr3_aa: CASAFSPGQGAREQFF
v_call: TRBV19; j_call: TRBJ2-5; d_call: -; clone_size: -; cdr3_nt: TGTGCCAGTAGCCGGGGACCAGGGGAGGGAGAGACCCAGTACTTC; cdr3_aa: CASSRGPGEGETQYF
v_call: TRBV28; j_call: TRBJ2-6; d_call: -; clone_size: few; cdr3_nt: TGTGCCAGCAGTTTCTTGGACGTGGGGTACTCTGGGGCCAACGTCCTGACTTTC; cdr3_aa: CASSFLDVGYSGANVLTF
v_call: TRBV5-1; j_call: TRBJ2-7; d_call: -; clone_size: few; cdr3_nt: TGCGCCAGCAGCTTGCGGGGGCTAGAATACGAGCAGTACTTC; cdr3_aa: CASSLRGLEYEQYF
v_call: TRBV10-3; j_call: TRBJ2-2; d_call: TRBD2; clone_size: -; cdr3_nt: TGTGCCATCAGTGAGTCGTCCGGGAGGGCCATCGGGGAGCTGTTTTTT; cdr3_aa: CAISESSGRAIGELFF
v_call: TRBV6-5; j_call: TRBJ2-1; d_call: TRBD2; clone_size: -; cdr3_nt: TGTGCCAGCAGTTACTCAGCGGGAGGTGGTAATGAGCAGTTCTTC; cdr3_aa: CASSYSAGGGNEQFF
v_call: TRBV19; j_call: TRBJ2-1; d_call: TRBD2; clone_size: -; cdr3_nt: TGTGCCAGTAGTATCAGGGGTAGCGGGGGGAAGAATGAGCAGTTCTTC; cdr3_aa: CASSIRGSGGKNEQFF
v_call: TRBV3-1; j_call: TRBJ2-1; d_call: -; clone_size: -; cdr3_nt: TGTGCCAGCAGCCAGCTAGGTTGGAATGAGCAGTTCTTC; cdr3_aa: CASSQLGWNEQFF
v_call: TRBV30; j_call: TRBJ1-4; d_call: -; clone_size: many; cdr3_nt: TGTGCCTGGGGGGACTATTCAACTAATGAAAAACTGTTTTTT; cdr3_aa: CAWGDYSTNEKLFF
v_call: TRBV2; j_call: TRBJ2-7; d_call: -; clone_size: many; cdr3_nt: TGTGCCAGCAGTGATTCACCGGGCACCTACGAGCAGTACTTC; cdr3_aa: CASSDSPGTYEQYF
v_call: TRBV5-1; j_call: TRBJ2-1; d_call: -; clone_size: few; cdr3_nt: TGCGCCAGCAGGCGTCCCCCTGGGGCTAACAATGAGCAGTTCTTC; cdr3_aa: CASRRPPGANNEQFF
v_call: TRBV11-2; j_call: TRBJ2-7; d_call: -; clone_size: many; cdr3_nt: TGTGCCAGCAGCTTAGACGCACTCTTAGACTACGAGCAGTACTTC; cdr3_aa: CASSLDALLDYEQYF
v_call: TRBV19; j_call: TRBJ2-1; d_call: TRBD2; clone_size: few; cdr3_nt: TGTGCCAGTAGTATAGGGTCTAGCGGGAAGAATGAGCAGTTCTTC; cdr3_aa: CASSIGSSGKNEQFF
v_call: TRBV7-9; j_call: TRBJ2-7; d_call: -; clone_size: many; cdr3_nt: TGTGCCAGCAGCCGTCTGCGGGGTCCACGGGCCTACGAGCAGTACTTC; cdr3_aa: CASSRLRGPRAYEQYF
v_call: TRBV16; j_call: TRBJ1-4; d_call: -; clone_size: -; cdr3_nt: TGTGCCAGCAGCCGCCTTACAACTAATGAAAAACTGTTTTTT; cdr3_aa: CASSRLTTNEKLFF
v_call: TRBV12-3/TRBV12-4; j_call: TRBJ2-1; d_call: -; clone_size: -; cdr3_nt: TGTGCCAGCAGTGCCGGGACGAGCTCCTACAATGAGCAGTTCTTC; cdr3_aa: CASSAGTSSYNEQFF
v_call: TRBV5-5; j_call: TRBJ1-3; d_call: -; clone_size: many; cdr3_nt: TGTGCCAGCAGCTTGGCCGGGACCTTACAGTATCGCTCTGGAAACACCATATATTTT; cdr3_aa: CASSLAGTLQYRSGNTIYF
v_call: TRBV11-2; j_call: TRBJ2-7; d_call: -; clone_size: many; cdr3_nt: TGTGCCAGCAGGCCCGCCGGATCCTACGAGCAGTACTTC; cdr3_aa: CASRPAGSYEQYF
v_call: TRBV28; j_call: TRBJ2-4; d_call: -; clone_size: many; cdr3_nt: TGTGCCAGCAGTTTCAGACTCAGGGGCCCAGCCAAAAACATTCAGTACTTC; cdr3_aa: CASSFRLRGPAKNIQYF
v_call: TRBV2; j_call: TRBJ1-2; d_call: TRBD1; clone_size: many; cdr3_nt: TGTGCCAGCAGTGGCGAAGTGACAGGGGCAAACTATGGCTACACCTTC; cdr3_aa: CASSGEVTGANYGYTF
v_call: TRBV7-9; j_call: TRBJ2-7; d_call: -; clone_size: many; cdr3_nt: TGTGCCAGCAGCCAAACCCAGGGAACCTACTACGAGCAGTACTTC; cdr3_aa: CASSQTQGTYYEQYF
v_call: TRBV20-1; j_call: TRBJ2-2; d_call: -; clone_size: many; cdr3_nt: TGCAGTGCTAGGGAACCATTAGTAGAGGACACCGGGGAGCTGTTTTTT; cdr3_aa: CSAREPLVEDTGELFF
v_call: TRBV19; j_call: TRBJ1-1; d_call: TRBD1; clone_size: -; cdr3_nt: TGTGCCAGTAGTATAATAGGTACAGGGGTCATGAACACTGAAGCTTTCTTT; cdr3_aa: CASSIIGTGVMNTEAFF
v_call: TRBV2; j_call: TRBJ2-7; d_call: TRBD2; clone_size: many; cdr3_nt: TGTGCCAGCAGGAGCGGGAGCGGTCCCTACGAGCAGTACTTC; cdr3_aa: CASRSGSGPYEQYF
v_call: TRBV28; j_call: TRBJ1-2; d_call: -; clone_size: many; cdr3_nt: TGTGCCAGCAGTCCCCAGGAGGGGCGGATCCCTAACTATGGCTACACCTTC; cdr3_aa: CASSPQEGRIPNYGYTF
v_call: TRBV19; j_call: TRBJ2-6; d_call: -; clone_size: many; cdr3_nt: TGTGCCAGTAGTATTTCTGGGGCCAACGTCCTGACTTTC; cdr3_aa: CASSISGANVLTF
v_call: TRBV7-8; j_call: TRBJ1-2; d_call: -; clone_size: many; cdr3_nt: TGTGCCAGTCTACCAGCAAGGGGTACTAACTATGGCTACACCTTC; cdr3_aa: CASLPARGTNYGYTF
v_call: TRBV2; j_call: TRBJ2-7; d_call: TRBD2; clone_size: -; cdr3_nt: TGTGCCAGCAGTGTGACGGGAGGAAGCGAGCAGTACTTC; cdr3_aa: CASSVTGGSEQYF
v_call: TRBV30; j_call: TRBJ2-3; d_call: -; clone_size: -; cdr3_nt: TGTGCCTGGAGTGTGTGGGGGCGGGGCGGCACAGATACGCAGTATTTT; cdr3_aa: CAWSVWGRGGTDTQYF
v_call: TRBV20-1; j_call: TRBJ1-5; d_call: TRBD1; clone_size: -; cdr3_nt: TGCAGTGTACCCTCCGGGACAGGGGAATTGCCATATCAGCCCCAGCATTTT; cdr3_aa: CSVPSGTGELPYQPQHF
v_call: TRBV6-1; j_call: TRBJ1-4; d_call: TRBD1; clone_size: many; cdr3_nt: TGTGCCAGCAGCCAAGGACAGGGTTCAGGTGAAAAACTGTTTTTT; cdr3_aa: CASSQGQGSGEKLFF
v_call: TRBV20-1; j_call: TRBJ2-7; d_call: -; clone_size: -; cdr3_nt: TGCAGTGCTCAAGGAGGCGCGGGATTGATCTCCTACGAGCAGTACTTC; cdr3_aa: CSAQGGAGLISYEQYF
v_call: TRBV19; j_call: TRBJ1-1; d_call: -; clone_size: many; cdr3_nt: TGTGCCAGTAGAACCGCGGGAGGAGCTTTCTTT; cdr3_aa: CASRTAGGAFF
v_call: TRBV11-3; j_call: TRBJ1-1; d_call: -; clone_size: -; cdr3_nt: TGTGCCAGCAGCCCCCGGCGGGGGACTCACACTGAAGCTTTCTTT; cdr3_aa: CASSPRRGTHTEAFF
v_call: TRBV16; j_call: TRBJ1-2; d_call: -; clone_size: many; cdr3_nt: TGTGCCAGCAGCCAATCGATCGTTGCGGCGGACTATGGCTACACCTTC; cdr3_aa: CASSQSIVAADYGYTF
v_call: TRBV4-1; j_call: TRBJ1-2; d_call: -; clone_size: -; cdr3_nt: TGCGCCAGCAGCCATTACCCCGAAAATGGTGGCTACACCTTC; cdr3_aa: CASSHYPENGGYTF
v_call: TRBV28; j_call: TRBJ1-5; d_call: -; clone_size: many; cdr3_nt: TGTGCCAGCAGTCCTACTGACGGTGCCTACCAGCCCCAGCATTTT; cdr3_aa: CASSPTDGAYQPQHF
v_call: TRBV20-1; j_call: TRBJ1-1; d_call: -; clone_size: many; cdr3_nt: TGCAGTGCTCCGAGCGAGCGGAATGAGTTATTCTGGTCAGAATACACTGAAGCTTTCTTT; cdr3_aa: CSAPSERNELFWSEYTEAFF
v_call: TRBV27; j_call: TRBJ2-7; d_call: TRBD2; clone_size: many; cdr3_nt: TGTGCCAGCGGGACTAGCGAGGTTTACGAGCAGTACTTC; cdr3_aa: CASGTSEVYEQYF
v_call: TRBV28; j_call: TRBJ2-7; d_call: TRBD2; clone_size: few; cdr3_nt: TGTGCCAGCAGTTCCCTGGGACTAGCGGGGTCGGAGCAGTACTTC; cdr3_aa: CASSSLGLAGSEQYF
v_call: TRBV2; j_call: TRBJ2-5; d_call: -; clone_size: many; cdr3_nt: TGTGCCAGCAGAGTCGGGATATGGGAGACCCAGTACTTC; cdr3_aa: CASRVGIWETQYF
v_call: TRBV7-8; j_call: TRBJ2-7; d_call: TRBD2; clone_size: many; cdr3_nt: TGTGCCAGCAGCTTAGCCGAGACTAGCGGGAGGGTCGAGCAGTACTTC; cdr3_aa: CASSLAETSGRVEQYF
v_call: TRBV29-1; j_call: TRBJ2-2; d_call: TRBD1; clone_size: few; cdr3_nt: TGCAGCGCCCGGACAGGATTTAACACCGGGGAGCTGTTTTTT; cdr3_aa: CSARTGFNTGELFF
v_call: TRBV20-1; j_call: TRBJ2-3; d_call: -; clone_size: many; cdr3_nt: TGCAGTGCTAGCGGGCACCGCACAGATACGCAGTATTTT; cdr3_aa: CSASGHRTDTQYF
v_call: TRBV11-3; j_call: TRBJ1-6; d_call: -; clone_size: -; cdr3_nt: TGTGCCAGCAGCCAGTCCCGTTGGACACCCCTCCACTTT; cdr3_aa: CASSQSRWTPLHF
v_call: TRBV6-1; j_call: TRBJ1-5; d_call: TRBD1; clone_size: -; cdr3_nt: TGTGCCGGCAGCAAAAGAGGACAGGGACATCAGCCCCAGCATTTT; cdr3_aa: CAGSKRGQGHQPQHF